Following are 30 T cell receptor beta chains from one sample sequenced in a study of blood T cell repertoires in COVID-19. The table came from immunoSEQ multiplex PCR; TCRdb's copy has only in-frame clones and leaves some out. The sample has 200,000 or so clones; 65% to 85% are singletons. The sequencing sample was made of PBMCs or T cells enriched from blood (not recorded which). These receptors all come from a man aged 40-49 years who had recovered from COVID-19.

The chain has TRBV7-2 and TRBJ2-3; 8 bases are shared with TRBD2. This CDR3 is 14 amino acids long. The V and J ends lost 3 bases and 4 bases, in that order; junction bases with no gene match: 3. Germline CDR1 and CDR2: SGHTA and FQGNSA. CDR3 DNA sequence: TGTGCCAGCAGCTTTGGGCGGGGGGCAGATACGCAGTATTTT. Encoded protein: CASSFGRGADTQYF.

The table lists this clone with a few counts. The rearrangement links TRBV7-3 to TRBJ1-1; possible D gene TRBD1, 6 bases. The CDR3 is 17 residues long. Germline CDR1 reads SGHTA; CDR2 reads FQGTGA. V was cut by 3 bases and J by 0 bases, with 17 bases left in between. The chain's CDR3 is CASSLTGRIGVNTEAFF. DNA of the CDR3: TGTGCCAGCAGCTTGACAGGACGTATTGGAGTGAACACTGAAGCTTTCTTT.

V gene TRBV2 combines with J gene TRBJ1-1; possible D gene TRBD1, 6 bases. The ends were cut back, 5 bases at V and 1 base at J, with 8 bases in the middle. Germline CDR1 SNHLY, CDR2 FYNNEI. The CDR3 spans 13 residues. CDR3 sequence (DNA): TGTGCCAGCAGTACACAGGGGAACACTGAAGCTTTCTTT. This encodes CASSTQGNTEAFF.

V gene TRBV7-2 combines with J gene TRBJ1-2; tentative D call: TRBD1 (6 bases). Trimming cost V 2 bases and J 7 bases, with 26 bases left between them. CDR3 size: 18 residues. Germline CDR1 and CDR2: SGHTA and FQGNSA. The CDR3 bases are TGTGCCAGCAGCTTAAGGGGGACGCCTGTCGCCTCTGCGGGTGGCTACACCTTC. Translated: CASSLRGTPVASAGGYTF.

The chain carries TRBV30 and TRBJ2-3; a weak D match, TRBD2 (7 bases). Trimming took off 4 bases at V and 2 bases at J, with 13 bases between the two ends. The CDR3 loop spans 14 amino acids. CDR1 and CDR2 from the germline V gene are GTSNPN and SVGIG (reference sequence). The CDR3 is CAWKKGGDTDTQYF. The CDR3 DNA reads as TGTGCCTGGAAGAAGGGGGGGGACACAGATACGCAGTATTTT.

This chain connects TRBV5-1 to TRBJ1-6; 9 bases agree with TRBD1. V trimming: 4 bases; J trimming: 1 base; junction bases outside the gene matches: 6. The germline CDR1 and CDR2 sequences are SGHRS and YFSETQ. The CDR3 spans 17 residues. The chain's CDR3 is CASSQNRGQSYNSPLHF. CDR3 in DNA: TGCGCCAGCAGCCAAAACAGGGGGCAGTCCTATAATTCACCCCTCCACTTT.

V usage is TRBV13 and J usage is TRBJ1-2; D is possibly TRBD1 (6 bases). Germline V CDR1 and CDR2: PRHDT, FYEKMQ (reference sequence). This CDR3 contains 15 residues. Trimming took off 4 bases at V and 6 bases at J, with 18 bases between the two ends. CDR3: CASSSFFGAGDGYTF. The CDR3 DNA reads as TGTGCCAGCAGCTCCTTTTTCGGGGCAGGGGATGGCTACACCTTC.

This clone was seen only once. The CDR3 nucleotides are TGCAGCGTTGAGACAGGGGATAATTCACCCCTCCACTTT. Its translation: CSVETGDNSPLHF. The rearrangement links TRBV29-1 to TRBJ1-6; TRBD1 matches 8 bases. Germline CDR1 is SQVTM and CDR2 is ANQGSEA. The CDR3 has 13 residues. Trimming cost V 3 bases and J 5 bases; bases outside gene matches: 0.

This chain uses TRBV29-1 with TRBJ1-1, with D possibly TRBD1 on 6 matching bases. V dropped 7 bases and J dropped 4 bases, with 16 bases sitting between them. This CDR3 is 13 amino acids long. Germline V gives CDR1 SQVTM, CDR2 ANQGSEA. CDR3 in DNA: TGCAGCGCTGGGAGGGGGGAGCTCACTGAAGCTTTCTTT. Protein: CSAGRGELTEAFF.

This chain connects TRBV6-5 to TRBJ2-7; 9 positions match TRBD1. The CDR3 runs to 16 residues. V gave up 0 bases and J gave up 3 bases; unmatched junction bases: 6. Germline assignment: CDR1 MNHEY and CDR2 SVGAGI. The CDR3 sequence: CASSYSQQGALYEQYF. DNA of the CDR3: TGTGCCAGCAGTTACTCCCAACAGGGGGCACTCTACGAGCAGTACTTC.

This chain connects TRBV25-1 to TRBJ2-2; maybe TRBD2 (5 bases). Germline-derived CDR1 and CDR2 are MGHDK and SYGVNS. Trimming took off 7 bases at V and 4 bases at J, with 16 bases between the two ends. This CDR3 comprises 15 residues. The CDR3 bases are TGTGCCAGCAATAAGAAGAGGGAGAGCACCGGGGAGCTGTTTTTT. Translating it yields CASNKKRESTGELFF.

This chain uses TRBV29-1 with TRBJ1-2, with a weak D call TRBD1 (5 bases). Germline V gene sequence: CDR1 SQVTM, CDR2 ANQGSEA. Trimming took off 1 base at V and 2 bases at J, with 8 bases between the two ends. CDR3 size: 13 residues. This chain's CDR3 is CSVEGHRNYGYTF. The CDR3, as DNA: TGCAGCGTTGAAGGCCACAGGAACTATGGCTACACCTTC.

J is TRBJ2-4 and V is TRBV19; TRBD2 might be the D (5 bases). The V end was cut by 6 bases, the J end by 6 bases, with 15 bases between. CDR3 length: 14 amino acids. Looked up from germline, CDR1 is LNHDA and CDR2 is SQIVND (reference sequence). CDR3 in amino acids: CASRSGGLVNIQYF. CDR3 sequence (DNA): TGTGCCAGTAGATCGGGCGGGTTGGTAAACATTCAGTACTTC.

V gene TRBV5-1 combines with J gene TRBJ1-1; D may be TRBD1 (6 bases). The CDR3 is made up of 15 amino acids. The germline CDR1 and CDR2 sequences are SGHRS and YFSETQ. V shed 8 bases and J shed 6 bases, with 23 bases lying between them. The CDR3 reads CASRPIEGGEAEAFF. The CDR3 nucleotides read TGCGCCAGTCGGCCGATTGAAGGGGGTGAAGCTGAAGCTTTCTTT.

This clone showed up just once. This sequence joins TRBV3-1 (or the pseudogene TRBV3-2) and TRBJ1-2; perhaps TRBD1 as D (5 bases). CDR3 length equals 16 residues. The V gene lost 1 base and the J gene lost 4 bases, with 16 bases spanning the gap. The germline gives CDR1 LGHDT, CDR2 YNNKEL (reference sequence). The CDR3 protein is CASSQVSGGLSYGYTF. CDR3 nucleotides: TGTGCCAGCAGCCAAGTATCCGGGGGTTTGAGCTATGGCTACACCTTC.

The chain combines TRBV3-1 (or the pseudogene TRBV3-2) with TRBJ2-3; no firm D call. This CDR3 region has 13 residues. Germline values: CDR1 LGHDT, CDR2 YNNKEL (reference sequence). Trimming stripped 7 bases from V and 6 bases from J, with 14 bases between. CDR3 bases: TGTGCCAGCAACAAAAAGATTATCGATACGCAGTATTTT. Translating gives CASNKKIIDTQYF.

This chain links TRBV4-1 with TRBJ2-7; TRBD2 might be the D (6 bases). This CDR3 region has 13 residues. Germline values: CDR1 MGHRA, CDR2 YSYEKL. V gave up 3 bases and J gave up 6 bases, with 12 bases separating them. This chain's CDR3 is CASSQRLGSEQYF. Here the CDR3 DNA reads TGCGCCAGCAGCCAGAGACTAGGAAGCGAGCAGTACTTC.

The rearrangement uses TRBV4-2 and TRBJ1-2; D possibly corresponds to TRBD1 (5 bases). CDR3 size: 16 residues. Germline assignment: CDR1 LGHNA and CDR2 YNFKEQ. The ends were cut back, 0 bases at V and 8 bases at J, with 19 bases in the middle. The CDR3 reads CASSQDLSAGRLGYTF. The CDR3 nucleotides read TGTGCCAGCAGCCAAGACCTCTCAGCAGGGCGGTTAGGCTACACCTTC.

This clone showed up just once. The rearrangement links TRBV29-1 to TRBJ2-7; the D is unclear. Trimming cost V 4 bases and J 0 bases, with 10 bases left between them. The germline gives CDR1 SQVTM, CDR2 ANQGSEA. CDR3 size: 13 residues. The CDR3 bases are TGCAGCGTTGCAACGGAGTACTCCTACGAGCAGTACTTC. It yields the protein CSVATEYSYEQYF.

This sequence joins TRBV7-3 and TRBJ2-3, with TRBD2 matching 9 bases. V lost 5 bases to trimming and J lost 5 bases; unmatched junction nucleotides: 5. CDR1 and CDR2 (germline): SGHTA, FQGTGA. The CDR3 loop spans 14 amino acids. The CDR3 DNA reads TGTGCCAGCAGCCCGGGACTAGCAGAAGATACGCAGTATTTT. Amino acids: CASSPGLAEDTQYF.

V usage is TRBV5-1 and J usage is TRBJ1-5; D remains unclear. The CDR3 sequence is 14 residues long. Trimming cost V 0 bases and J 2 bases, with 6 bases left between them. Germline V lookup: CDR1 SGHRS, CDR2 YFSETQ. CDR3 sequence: CASSLEGGNQPQHF. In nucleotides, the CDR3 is TGCGCCAGCAGCTTGGAAGGAGGCAATCAGCCCCAGCATTTT.

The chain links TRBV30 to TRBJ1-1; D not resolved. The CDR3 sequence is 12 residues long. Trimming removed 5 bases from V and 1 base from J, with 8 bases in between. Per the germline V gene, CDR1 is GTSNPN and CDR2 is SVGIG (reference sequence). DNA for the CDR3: TGTGCCTGGGGCAGAACGAACACTGAAGCTTTCTTT. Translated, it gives CAWGRTNTEAFF.

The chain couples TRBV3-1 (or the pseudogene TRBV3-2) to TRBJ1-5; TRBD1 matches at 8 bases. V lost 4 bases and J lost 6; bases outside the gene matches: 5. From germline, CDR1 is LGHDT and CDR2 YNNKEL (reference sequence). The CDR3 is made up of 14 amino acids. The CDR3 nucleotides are TGTGCCAGCAGCCTCCAGGGGGCGACTCAGCCCCAGCATTTT. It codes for CASSLQGATQPQHF.

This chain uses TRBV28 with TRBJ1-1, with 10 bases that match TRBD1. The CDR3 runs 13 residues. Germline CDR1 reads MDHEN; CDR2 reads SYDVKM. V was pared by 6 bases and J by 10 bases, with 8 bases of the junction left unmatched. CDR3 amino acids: CASRGTGEARAFF. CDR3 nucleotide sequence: TGTGCCAGCAGGGGGACAGGGGAGGCGAGAGCTTTCTTT.

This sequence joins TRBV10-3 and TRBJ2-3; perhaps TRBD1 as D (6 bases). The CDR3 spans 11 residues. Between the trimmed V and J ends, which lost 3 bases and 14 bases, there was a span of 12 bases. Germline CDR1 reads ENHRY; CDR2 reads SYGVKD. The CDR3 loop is CAISDRAGAYF. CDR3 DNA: TGTGCCATCAGTGACAGGGCAGGGGCGTATTTT.

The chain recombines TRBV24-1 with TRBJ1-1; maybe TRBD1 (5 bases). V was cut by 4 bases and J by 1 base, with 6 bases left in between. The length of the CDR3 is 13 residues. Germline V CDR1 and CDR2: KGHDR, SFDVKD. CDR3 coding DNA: TGTGCCACCAGTGAAACAGGGAACACTGAAGCTTTCTTT. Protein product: CATSETGNTEAFF.

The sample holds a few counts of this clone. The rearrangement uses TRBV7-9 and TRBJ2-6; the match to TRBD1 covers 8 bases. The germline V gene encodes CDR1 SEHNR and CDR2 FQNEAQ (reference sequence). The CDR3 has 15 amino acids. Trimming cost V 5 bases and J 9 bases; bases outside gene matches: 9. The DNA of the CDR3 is TGTGCCAGCAGCGCCCCCGGGACAGGAAGCAACGTCCTGACTTTC. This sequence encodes CASSAPGTGSNVLTF.

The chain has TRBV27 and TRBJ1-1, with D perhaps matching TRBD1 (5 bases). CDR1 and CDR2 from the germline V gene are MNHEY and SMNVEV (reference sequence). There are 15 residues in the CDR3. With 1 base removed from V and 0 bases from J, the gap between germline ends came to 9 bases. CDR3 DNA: TGTGCCAGCAGTTTATGGGGCGGATTGAACACTGAAGCTTTCTTT. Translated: CASSLWGGLNTEAFF.

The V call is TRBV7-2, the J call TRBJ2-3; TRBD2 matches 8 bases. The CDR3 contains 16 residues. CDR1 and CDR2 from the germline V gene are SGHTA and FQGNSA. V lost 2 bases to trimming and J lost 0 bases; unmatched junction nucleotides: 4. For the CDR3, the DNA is TGTGCCAGCAGCTTAAACGGGGGGGCTAGCACAGATACGCAGTATTTT. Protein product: CASSLNGGASTDTQYF.

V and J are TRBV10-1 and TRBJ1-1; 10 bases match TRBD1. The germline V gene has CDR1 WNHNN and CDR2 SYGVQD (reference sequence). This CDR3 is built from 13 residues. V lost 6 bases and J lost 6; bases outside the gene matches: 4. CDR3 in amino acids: CASSGQGVPEAFF. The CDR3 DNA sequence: TGCGCCAGCAGCGGACAGGGGGTGCCTGAAGCTTTCTTT.